The 17 T cell receptor beta chains below all came from one sample that was sequenced in a study of blood T cell repertoires in COVID-19 (TCRdb year 2020). The method behind the library was the immunoSEQ multiplex PCR assay. This is the immuneACCESS table as TCRdb keeps it, with only in-frame sequences that have V and J called. A part of the clones is gone; compared with another copy, unresolved V genes explain less than half, and the rest is unexplained. This sample lists some 230,000 clones; roughly 84% were detected once. 6% to 9.5% of the sample is held by the ten biggest clonotypes. Source material: peripheral blood. These receptors were obtained from a woman aged 50 to 60 with acute or convalescent COVID-19.

The CDR3, as DNA: TGTGCCAGCAGCTTGGTTCCCTTCGCGGAAGAGACCCAGTACTTC. This translates into CASSLVPFAEETQYF. The V gene is TRBV5-4, the J gene TRBJ2-5; D gene ambiguous. This CDR3 has 15 amino acids. Germline CDR1 and CDR2: SGHNT and YYREEE (reference sequence). Between the trimmed V and J ends, which lost 0 bases and 3 bases, there was a span of 12 bases.

This rearrangement joins TRBV11-2 to TRBJ2-1; 8 nucleotides align to TRBD1. The CDR3 is 17 amino acids. Germline lookup yields CDR1 SGHAT and CDR2 FQNNGV. Germline trimming cut 3 bases from V and 3 bases from J; bases unmatched to any gene: 10. The CDR3 here is CASSFLSGQGLYNEQFF. Written as DNA, the CDR3 is TGTGCCAGCAGCTTCCTCTCCGGACAGGGTCTCTACAATGAGCAGTTCTTC.

This clone has a handful of counts. This chain links TRBV6-6 with TRBJ1-5; TRBD1 agrees at 8 bases. This CDR3 comprises 15 residues. CDR1 MNHNY and CDR2 SVGAGI come from the germline V gene (reference sequence). V shed 7 bases, J shed 3 bases, and the junction held 8 bases outside the gene matches. The CDR3 DNA reads as TGTGCCAGCAAGGGGGGACAGGCTATCAATCAGCCCCAGCATTTT. Translation gives CASKGGQAINQPQHF.

The genes are TRBV4-1 and TRBJ2-1; 9 positions match TRBD1. CDR1 MGHRA and CDR2 YSYEKL come from the germline V gene. This CDR3 region has 15 residues. V lost 4 bases and J lost 0; bases outside the gene matches: 1. The CDR3 is CASSPGQGSYNEQFF. The CDR3 bases are TGCGCCAGCAGCCCGGGACAGGGCTCCTACAATGAGCAGTTCTTC.

The genes are TRBV24-1 and TRBJ2-5, with D unresolved. Germline CDR1 reads KGHDR; CDR2 reads SFDVKD. The CDR3 totals 15 residues. The germline V and J ends were trimmed by 2 bases and 2 bases, with 11 bases remaining between them. DNA for the CDR3: TGTGCCACCAGTGATTCGACAAGGTTGCAAGAGACCCAGTACTTC. Residues: CATSDSTRLQETQYF.

The V call is TRBV5-8, the J call TRBJ2-7; 9 nucleotides line up with TRBD1. The CDR3 is 13 amino acids. CDR1 is SGHTS, CDR2 YDEGEE, per germline. V lost 4 bases and J lost 5; bases outside the gene matches: 4. As DNA, the CDR3 is TGTGCCAGCAGCGTGGACAGGGGAAACGAGCAGTACTTC. Encoded protein: CASSVDRGNEQYF.

J is TRBJ2-7 and V is TRBV3-1 (or the pseudogene TRBV3-2); 14 positions agree with TRBD2. The CDR3 contains 13 residues. The germline V gene encodes CDR1 LGHDT and CDR2 YNNKEL (reference sequence). The trim removed 4 bases at V and 9 bases at J, leaving 2 bases unmatched. The CDR3 loop reads CASSLGLAGGQYF. The CDR3, as DNA: TGTGCCAGCAGCCTTGGACTAGCGGGGGGGCAGTACTTC.

The V and J genes are TRBV7-9 and TRBJ2-7; 8 bases map to TRBD2. Trimming at V came to 5 bases and at J to 3 bases, leaving 12 bases not matched to a gene. The germline V gene encodes CDR1 SEHNR and CDR2 FQNEAQ (reference sequence). The CDR3 totals 16 residues. For the CDR3, the DNA is TGTGCCAGCAGCGGATTAAGCGGGAGTGTCGGCTACGAGCAGTACTTC. Protein product: CASSGLSGSVGYEQYF.

The rearrangement joins TRBV6-5 to TRBJ1-6; 9 bases align to TRBD1. V lost 6 bases, J lost 6 bases, and 3 bases stayed unmatched. Germline assignment: CDR1 MNHEY and CDR2 SVGAGI. The CDR3 contains 14 residues. The CDR3 sequence: CASRTTGGNSPLHF. The CDR3 region has the DNA TGTGCCAGCAGGACGACAGGGGGTAATTCACCCCTCCACTTT.

The V call is TRBV13, the J call TRBJ2-3; 7 bases agree with TRBD2. The V gene end was trimmed by 7 bases and the J gene end by 4 bases; junction bases not matched to a gene: 8. This CDR3 region has 14 residues. The V gene's germline CDR1 is PRHDT and CDR2 FYEKMQ (reference sequence). The CDR3 nucleotides are TGTGCCAGCACCCTCACTAGCGAAGCAGATACGCAGTATTTT. As protein: CASTLTSEADTQYF.

V is TRBV10-1 and J is TRBJ1-1; D unclear. In germline, CDR1 is WNHNN, CDR2 SYGVQD (reference sequence). This CDR3 has 12 residues. V was trimmed by 3 bases and J by 7 bases, leaving 9 bases between them. The CDR3 spells CASSDFQREAFF. In nucleotides, the CDR3 is TGCGCCAGCAGTGATTTCCAGCGTGAAGCTTTCTTT.

CDR3 amino acids: CATSDSRPGGGLETQYF. The CDR3 DNA is TGTGCCACCAGTGACTCTCGTCCGGGCGGGGGGCTGGAGACCCAGTACTTC. The V gene is TRBV24-1, the J gene TRBJ2-5; 8 positions match TRBD2. The length of the CDR3 is 17 residues. The V and J ends lost 4 bases and 5 bases, in that order; junction bases with no gene match: 14. CDR1 is KGHDR and CDR2 is SFDVKD in the germline V gene.

J is TRBJ2-4 and V is TRBV6-1; D is perhaps TRBD1 (6 bases). Trimming left V 5 bases short and J 11 bases short, with 16 bases between. CDR1 and CDR2 from the germline V gene are MNHNS and SASEGT. The CDR3 has 13 amino acids. The CDR3 sequence: CASSSGTNKVQYF. The CDR3 bases are TGTGCCAGCAGTTCCGGGACAAACAAAGTTCAGTACTTC.

This sequence joins TRBV27 and TRBJ2-2; 7 bases align to TRBD2. Losses at the gene ends were 2 bases for V and 0 bases for J; bases not matched to a gene: 0. This CDR3 region has 15 residues. In germline, CDR1 is MNHEY, CDR2 SMNVEV (reference sequence). The CDR3 nucleotides read TGTGCCAGCAGTTTACTAGCGGCGAACACCGGGGAGCTGTTTTTT. Residues: CASSLLAANTGELFF.

This clone was seen once. The chain carries TRBV7-2 and TRBJ2-3; 15 bases match TRBD2. Germline CDR1 SGHTA, CDR2 FQGNSA. This CDR3 comprises 18 residues. The ends lost 4 bases at V and 0 bases at J; junction bases unmatched: 5. DNA of the CDR3: TGTGCCAGCAGCTCAGGACTAGCGGGGGGGCCAAGCACAGATACGCAGTATTTT. Translating it yields CASSSGLAGGPSTDTQYF.

The chain employs TRBV29-1 and TRBJ1-1; D gene ambiguous. With 0 bases removed from V and 9 bases from J, the gap between germline ends came to 5 bases. Germline V gene lookup returns CDR1 SQVTM and CDR2 ANQGSEA. The CDR3 is made up of 10 amino acids. The CDR3 DNA reads as TGCAGCGTTGAAGACACAAAAGCTTTCTTT. Translating it yields CSVEDTKAFF.

This chain joins TRBV25-1 and TRBJ2-2; D is unresolved. The CDR3 consists of 13 residues. CDR1 is MGHDK, CDR2 SYGVNS, per germline. V was trimmed by 2 bases and J by 5 bases, leaving 6 bases between them. In nucleotides, the CDR3 is TGTGCCAGCAGTGAACCCGTTACCGGGGAGCTGTTTTTT. It yields the protein CASSEPVTGELFF.